The T cell receptor (beta chain) under discussion was sequenced for a study of OX40 agonist ivuxolimab in advanced cancers. As for the study in general: Two patients with cutaneous melanoma and one with hepatocellular carcinoma, three in total, showed partial responses.

CDR3 length: 15 residues. CDR1 is SGHRS and CDR2 is YFSETQ in the germline V gene. Trimming pared 0 bases from V and 10 bases from J, leaving 14 bases between. The data were produced by immunoSEQ multiplex PCR, yet TCRdb's version contains in-frame clones alone and is incomplete. The data show under 65,000 clones, around 93% seen once. Concerning this clone itself: The antigen is undetermined.

Blood draws occurred at baseline, cycle 4 day 1, and cycle 7 day 1. Study-wide points: Averaged across samples, CD8+ T cells carried more expanded clones than CD4+ did.

The starting material was CD4+ or CD8+ T cells sorted from blood, obtained in a trial of the OX40 agonist ivuxolimab. The V call is TRBV5-1, the J call TRBJ1-6; D uncertain. The origin of this receptor is an adult with an advanced solid tumor such as melanoma, head and neck, liver or kidney cancer. The CDR3 nucleotides are TGCGCCAGCAGCTTGGCATGGACGGTGGGATCACCCCTCCACTTT. It codes for CASSLAWTVGSPLHF.